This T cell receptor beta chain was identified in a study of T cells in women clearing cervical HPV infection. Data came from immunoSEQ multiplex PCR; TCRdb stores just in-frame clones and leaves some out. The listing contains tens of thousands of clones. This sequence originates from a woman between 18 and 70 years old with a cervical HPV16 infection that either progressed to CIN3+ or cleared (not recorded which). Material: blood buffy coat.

CDR3 DNA (partial): TGTGCCAGCACTAGTGGGGCGGTCAAAAACATT. Protein: CASTSGAVKNI. In full, the CDR3 reads CASTSGAVKNIQYF. The genes are TRBV2 and TRBJ2-4; D perhaps matches TRBD1 (5 bases). The read halts 3 residues ahead of the CDR3 end, with the missing end drawn from the germline J gene. V lost 7 bases and J 3 bases, leaving 13 bases between the germline ends. Germline V CDR1 and CDR2: SNHLY, FYNNEI. The CDR3 contains 14 residues. Supplemented by reference TRBV2 and TRBJ2-4, the full variable domain reads EPEVTQTPSHQVTQMGQEVILRCVPISNHLYFYWYRQILGQKVEFLVSFYNNEISEKSEIFDDQFSVERPDGSNFTLKIRSTKLEDSAMYFCASTSGAVKNIQYFGAGTRLSVL.